The 9 T cell receptor beta chains below were found in one sample sequenced in a study of shared clonotypes between healthy human individuals. The data were produced by immunoSEQ multiplex PCR, yet TCRdb's version contains in-frame clones alone and is incomplete. The sample shows hundreds of thousands of clones, around three quarters of them seen only once. Sequenced material: PBMCs. Receptors were obtained from a middle-aged woman in good health. Some clones in this sample may be carry-over from other donors' samples.

This chain connects TRBV7-6 to TRBJ1-5; D not certain. CDR1 is SGHVS and CDR2 is FNYEAQ in the germline V gene. The CDR3 length is 17 residues. Trimming pared 1 base from V and 1 base from J, leaving 14 bases between. The CDR3: CASSLGKGGESNQPQHF. CDR3 nucleotide sequence: TGTGCCAGCAGCTTAGGAAAGGGTGGGGAGAGCAATCAGCCCCAGCATTTT.

Concerning this clone: Other DNA variants within this sample encode the same CDR3. The V and J genes are TRBV7-3 and TRBJ2-3; 8 bases are a match to TRBD2. Germline lookup yields CDR1 SGHTA and CDR2 FQGTGA. The trim removed 5 bases at V and 0 bases at J, leaving 4 bases unmatched. This CDR3 is built from 15 residues. The CDR3 spells CASSQLAGSTDTQYF. The CDR3 nucleotides read TGTGCCAGCAGCCAGCTAGCGGGCAGCACAGATACGCAGTATTTT.

This chain connects TRBV6-5 to TRBJ1-2, with 7 bases identical to TRBD1. Germline V gene data show CDR1 as MNHEY and CDR2 as SVGAGI. The CDR3 sequence is 15 residues long. Trimming at V came to 6 bases and at J to 4 bases, leaving 11 bases not matched to a gene. CDR3 bases: TGTGCCAGCAGGCGGGGACAGATCGCCCTCTATGGCTACACCTTC. Its translation: CASRRGQIALYGYTF.

V and J are TRBV27 and TRBJ2-7; TRBD1 matches 7 bases. With 5 bases clipped from V and 2 bases from J, the junction kept 6 bases outside the gene matches. The germline V gene has CDR1 MNHEY and CDR2 SMNVEV (reference sequence). This CDR3 has 14 residues. The chain's CDR3 is CASSGAGTAYEQYF. CDR3 DNA sequence: TGTGCCAGCAGTGGAGCTGGGACAGCCTACGAGCAGTACTTC.

The V call is TRBV7-6, the J call TRBJ2-5, with a tentative D call TRBD1 (5 bases). The CDR3 is made up of 13 amino acids. V lost 4 bases and J lost 6, with 12 bases in between. The V gene's germline CDR1 is SGHVS and CDR2 FNYEAQ. CDR3 sequence reads: CASSWGDLKTQYF. For the CDR3, the DNA is TGTGCCAGCAGCTGGGGCGACTTGAAGACCCAGTACTTC.

The chain recombines TRBV5-1 with TRBJ2-5; 9 bases are shared with TRBD2. The CDR3 sequence is 15 residues long. Germline CDR1 SGHRS, CDR2 YFSETQ. With 0 bases clipped from V and 7 bases from J, the junction kept 7 bases outside the gene matches. CDR3 loop: CASSLEASGEGTQYF. In DNA form, the CDR3 reads TGCGCCAGCAGCTTGGAGGCTAGCGGGGAGGGGACCCAGTACTTC.

The chain recombines TRBV30 with TRBJ1-2; the D is unclear. The V and J ends lost 4 bases and 4 bases respectively, with 10 bases between them. CDR1 is GTSNPN, CDR2 SVGIG, per germline (reference sequence). The CDR3 is 12 residues long. The CDR3 reads CAWTQGAYGYTF. CDR3 coding DNA: TGTGCCTGGACCCAAGGAGCCTATGGCTACACCTTC.

This chain connects TRBV27 to TRBJ2-2; the D is unclear. Germline V gives CDR1 MNHEY, CDR2 SMNVEV (reference sequence). This CDR3 is built from 12 residues. With 6 bases removed from V and 2 bases from J, the gap between germline ends came to 4 bases. The CDR3 sequence is CASRKNTGELFF. The CDR3 DNA sequence: TGTGCCAGCAGGAAAAACACCGGGGAGCTGTTTTTT.

To note about this clone: At one end the junction does not follow the germline gene, possibly because of a read error. The rearrangement joins TRBV7-7 to TRBJ2-2, with 8 bases fitting TRBD2. Germline V gene lookup returns CDR1 SSHAT and CDR2 FNYEAQ (reference sequence). The CDR3 covers 15 residues. The CDR3 loop reads CASSAAGVGTGELFF. CDR3 DNA: TGTGCTAGCAGCGCAGCGGGAGTAGGCACCGGGGAGCTGTTTTTT.